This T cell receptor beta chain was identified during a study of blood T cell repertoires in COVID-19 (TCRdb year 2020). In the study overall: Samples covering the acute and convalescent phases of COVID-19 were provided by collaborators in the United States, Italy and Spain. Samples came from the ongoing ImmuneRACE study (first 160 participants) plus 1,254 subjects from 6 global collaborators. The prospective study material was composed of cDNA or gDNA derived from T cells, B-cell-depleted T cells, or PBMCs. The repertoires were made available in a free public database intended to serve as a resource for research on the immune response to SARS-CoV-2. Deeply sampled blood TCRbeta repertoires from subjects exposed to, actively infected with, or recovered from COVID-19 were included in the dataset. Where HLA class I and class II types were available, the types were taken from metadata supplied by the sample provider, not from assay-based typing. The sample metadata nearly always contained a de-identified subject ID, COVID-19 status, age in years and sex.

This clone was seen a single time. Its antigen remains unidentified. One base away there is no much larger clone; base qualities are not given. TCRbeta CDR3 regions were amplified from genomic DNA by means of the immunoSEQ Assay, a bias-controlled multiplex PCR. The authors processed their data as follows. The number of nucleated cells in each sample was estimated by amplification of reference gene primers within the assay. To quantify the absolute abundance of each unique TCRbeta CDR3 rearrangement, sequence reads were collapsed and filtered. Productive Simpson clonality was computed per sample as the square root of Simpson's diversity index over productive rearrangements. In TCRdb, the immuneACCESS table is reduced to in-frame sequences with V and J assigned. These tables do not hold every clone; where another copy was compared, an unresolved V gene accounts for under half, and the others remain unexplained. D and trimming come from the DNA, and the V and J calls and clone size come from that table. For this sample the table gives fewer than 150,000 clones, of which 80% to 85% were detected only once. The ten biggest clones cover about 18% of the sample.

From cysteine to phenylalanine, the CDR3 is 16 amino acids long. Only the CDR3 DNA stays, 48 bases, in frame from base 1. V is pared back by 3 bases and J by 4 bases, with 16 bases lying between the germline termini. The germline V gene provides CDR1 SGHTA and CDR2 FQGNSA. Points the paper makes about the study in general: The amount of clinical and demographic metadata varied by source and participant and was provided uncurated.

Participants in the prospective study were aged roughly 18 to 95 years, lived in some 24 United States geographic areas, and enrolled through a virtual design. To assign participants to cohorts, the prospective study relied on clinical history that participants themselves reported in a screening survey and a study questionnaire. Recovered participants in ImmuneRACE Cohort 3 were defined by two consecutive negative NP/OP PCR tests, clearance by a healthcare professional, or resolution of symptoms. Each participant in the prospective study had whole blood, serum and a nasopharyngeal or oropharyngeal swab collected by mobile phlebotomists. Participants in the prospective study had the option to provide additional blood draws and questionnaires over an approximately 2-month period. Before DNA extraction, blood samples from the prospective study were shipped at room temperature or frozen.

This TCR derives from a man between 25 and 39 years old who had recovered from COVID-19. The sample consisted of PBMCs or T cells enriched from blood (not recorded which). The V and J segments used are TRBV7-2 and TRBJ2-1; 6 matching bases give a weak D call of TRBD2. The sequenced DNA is TGTGCCAGCAGCTTTCTCTGGGCTAGCGAGTACAATGAGCAGTTCTTC. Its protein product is CASSFLWASEYNEQFF.